The 9 T cell receptor beta chains in this list originate from one sample, sequenced in a study of PD-1 blockade in classical Hodgkin lymphoma. Time point indicated: newly diagnosed, previously untreated cHL patient sample. Magnetic negative selection served to purify CD4+ T cells out of PBMCs that had been thawed. Repertoires were generated with immunoSEQ multiplex PCR, while TCRdb's copy carries only in-frame clones and drops some. The data hold around 15,000 clones, with 92% observed a single time. Sequenced material: CD4+ T cells from blood. The receptors shown here come from a human donor with classical Hodgkin lymphoma.

V gene TRBV5-3 combines with J gene TRBJ1-4; maybe TRBD1 (6 bases). TRBV5-3 is annotated as an ORF whose role is uncertain. V lost 4 bases, J lost 5 bases, and 15 bases lay in between. CDR3 length equals 15 residues. The CDR3 DNA is TGTGCCAGAAGCCGACGGTCGAGGGGGAATGAAAAACTGTTTTTT. Translated: CARSRRSRGNEKLFF.

This clone appeared a single time. The gene calls are TRBV27 and TRBJ2-5; D remains unclear. V lost 5 bases to trimming and J lost 5 bases, with 12 bases between them. The CDR3 covers 13 residues. CDR1 and CDR2 from the germline V gene are MNHEY and SMNVEV (reference sequence). CDR3 nucleotide sequence: TGTGCCAGCAGTAAGAACGGGTTGGAGACCCAGTACTTC. Its translation is CASSKNGLETQYF.

The rearrangement uses TRBV28 and TRBJ1-4; D is unresolved. CDR1 and CDR2 (germline): MDHEN, SYDVKM. CDR3 length: 12 amino acids. The ends were cut back, 6 bases at V and 8 bases at J, with 10 bases in the middle. CDR3: CASREGGEKLFF. CDR3 bases: TGTGCCAGCAGGGAAGGTGGGGAAAAACTGTTTTTT.

The table lists this clone with a count of one. The CDR3 loop is CAISDVTDTQYF. The CDR3 nucleotides are TGTGCCATCAGTGACGTCACAGATACGCAGTATTTT. The V call is TRBV10-3, the J call TRBJ2-3, with no clear D. From germline, CDR1 is ENHRY and CDR2 SYGVKD. V was shortened by 3 bases and J by 2 bases, with 3 bases between the two germline ends. This CDR3 has 12 amino acids.

The chain joins TRBV14 to TRBJ2-2; D uncertain. The CDR3 is 13 residues long. V lost 4 bases to trimming and J lost 3 bases, with 6 bases between them. Germline-derived CDR1 and CDR2 are SGHDN and FVKESK. The CDR3 coding sequence is TGTGCCAGCAGCCCCCAGTACACCGGGGAGCTGTTTTTT. Protein product: CASSPQYTGELFF. The full variable domain, rest sourced from reference TRBV14 and TRBJ2-2, is EAGVTQFPSHSVIEKGQTVTLRCDPISGHDNLYWYRRVMGKEIKFLLHFVKESKQDESGMPNNRFLAERTGGTYSTLKVQPAELEDSGVYFCASSPQYTGELFFGEGSRLTVL.

This clone appeared once. The rearrangement joins TRBV19 to TRBJ2-5; D is unclear. The CDR3 has 13 residues. The V gene's germline CDR1 is LNHDA and CDR2 SQIVND (reference sequence). Deletions cut 7 bases from V and 4 bases from J, with 13 bases between. CDR3 region: CASKRGLGETQYF. The CDR3 nucleotides are TGTGCCAGTAAGCGAGGCTTGGGAGAGACCCAGTACTTC.

V gene TRBV9 combines with J gene TRBJ1-2, with 12 bases fitting TRBD1. This CDR3 spans 17 amino acids. The germline CDR1 and CDR2 sequences are SGDLS and YYNGEE. The V segment lost 2 bases and the J segment 4 bases; nucleotides outside the gene matches: 9. In DNA form, the CDR3 reads TGTGCCAGCAGCGTGGGGTCCGGGACAGGGGGCGGCTATGGCTACACCTTC. Amino acids: CASSVGSGTGGGYGYTF.

J is TRBJ2-1 and V is TRBV28; 9 nucleotides align to TRBD2. Trimming took 7 bases from V and 7 from J; bases not matched to a gene: 8. CDR1 is MDHEN, CDR2 SYDVKM, per germline. CDR3 length: 14 residues. The CDR3 protein is CASTQTSGGNEQFF. The CDR3, as DNA: TGTGCCAGCACCCAGACTAGCGGTGGGAATGAGCAGTTCTTC. Based on the CDR3 plus reference TRBV28 and TRBJ2-1, the full variable domain is DVKVTQSSRYLVKRTGEKVFLECVQDMDHENMFWYRQDPGLGLRLIYFSYDVKMKEKGDIPEGYSVSREKKERFSLILESASTNQTSMYLCASTQTSGGNEQFFGPGTRLTVL.

The chain joins TRBV10-3 to TRBJ2-5; TRBD2 agrees at 10 bases. This CDR3 contains 16 residues. The germline V gene has CDR1 ENHRY and CDR2 SYGVKD. The V segment lost 7 bases and the J segment 4 bases; nucleotides outside the gene matches: 12. The CDR3 coding sequence is TGTGCCATCACCGCGGGGCTAGCGGGAGCGGGAGAGACCCAGTACTTC. This translates into CAITAGLAGAGETQYF.